Listed here is a single T cell receptor beta chain. As yet, its antigen is unknown. These data belong to a study of cytomegalovirus exposure and HLA in healthy donors. Study-wide points: There were some public TCRs occurring in many donors, but most TCR sequences were rare.

Here immunoSEQ multiplex PCR was the method, and the copy in TCRdb shows in-frame clones only, minus some. This table holds some 110,000 clones, approximately 89% found once. Trimming removed 5 bases from V and 0 bases from J; junction bases left unmatched: 5. The CDR3 is 16 residues long. The germline V gene has CDR1 SGHVS and CDR2 FQNEAQ. Sequenced sample: PBMCs. The sequence derives from a man in his late teens or twenties in good health and CMV-seronegative. J is TRBJ2-3 and V is TRBV7-8; 10 bases agree with TRBD2. CDR3 loop: CASSPSGGDSTDTQYF. The CDR3 DNA is TGTGCCAGCAGCCCAAGCGGGGGGGATAGCACAGATACGCAGTATTTT.